The sequence of this T cell receptor (beta chain) was determined in a study of identical twins listed by TCRdb under 2016. Study-level background: TCR alpha and beta repertoires from monozygotic twins, unrelated adults of various ages and cord blood were deep-sequenced to test whether fetal clonotypes persist. Replicate twin experiments were performed at different times using different library preparation protocols to rule out contamination. Paper-wide results and their limitations: In monozygotic twins, recombination models systematically underestimated out-of-frame TCR alpha sharing, but the models matched the sharing seen between unrelated individuals. Because the same donors could not be followed over many years, the conclusions relied on cross-sectional statistical analysis. Fewer insertions were carried by abundant cord blood beta clonotypes; a weaker similar trend was observed in young adult naive repertoires, while no such trend was observed in memory repertoires. Compared with coincidental sharing between unrelated individuals, an excess of low generation-probability sequences was observed among out-of-frame TCR alpha sequences shared between twins. A weaker excess of twin sharing was found in beta out-of-frame sequences because the signal-to-noise ratio was lowered by fewer shared sequences. Zero-insertion analyses could be partly confounded by invariant T cells such as MAIT and iNKT, although diverse VJ usage argued against such confounding for most clonotypes.

Every donor in the study was a healthy Caucasian. Three pairs of female monozygotic twins, all aged about 18 to 30 years, were included in the twin cohort. Using Miltenyi CD45RO+ enrichment and human naive T-cell isolation kits, memory (CD45RO+) and naive T cells were isolated from PBMC. This clonotype appeared many times. Its cognate antigen has yet to be identified. Base quality data are lacking; no much larger clone is found one base away. The method behind the library was 5' RACE. Sequencing was performed on an Illumina HiSeq 2000. Template switching added a universal primer binding site, and the final cDNA carried a unique molecular identifier that allowed TCR cDNA molecules to be counted accurately. Specific primers in the conserved constant-segment region were used to synthesize first-strand cDNA for the TCR alpha and beta chains. To control for contamination, every cDNA library was double barcoded, receiving both a SMART-Mk sample barcode and Illumina barcodes. Two successive PCR steps introduced TruSeq adapter sequences along with Illumina sample barcodes. The Illumina HiSeq platform was used with custom primers to sequence TCR alpha and beta cDNA libraries. The paper's data handling went like this. MiGEC processed the raw reads to extract unique molecular identifiers, while MiXCR was used to determine the CDR3 positions. Recombination models were inferred per individual with the repgenHMM and IGoR tools using an EM algorithm. Shared clonotypes were analyzed with the tcR package in R, and sharing was normalized by the product of cloneset sizes. To study raw recombination without the effects of thymic and clonal selection, out-of-frame nonproductive sequences were analyzed. TCRdb ran its own pipeline on the public reads, namely fastp trimming at Q25 and MiXCR clone calling, and kept in-frame beta chains. Each CDR3 protein appears once, grouped with its most common genes and DNA. What appears here as the V and J calls and clone size reflects TCRdb's work, not the paper's. The sample table lists under 250,000 distinct CDR3 sequences, about 12% of them with a count of one. Roughly 4% of the sample is in the top ten clones.

There are 17 amino acids in the CDR3, from cysteine to phenylalanine inclusive. Just CDR3 DNA is preserved here, 51 bases in frame from base 1. From the germline V gene, CDR1 is SGDLS and CDR2 is YYNGEE. Trimming takes 3 bases off V and 2 bases off J; junction bases not matched to a gene: 12. These data also formed part of another study, on yellow fever vaccine responses in identical twins. The second study reports: The T cell response to vaccination in identical twins was reported by the authors to appear partly convergent and partly personalized. The study precisely tracked vaccine-responding T cell clones in identical twins.

This clonotype originated in a woman aged 18 to 35 in good health. Input material: memory (CD45RO+) T cells sorted from blood. The sample's cell subset or site label, decoded: CD45RO+ enriched T cells. The V gene is TRBV9 and the J gene is TRBJ2-3; 7 bases in between match TRBD2. The DNA sequence is given as TGTGCCAGCAGCGGATCCGAAGCGGGGCCTGTCACAGATACGCAGTATTTT. This encodes CASSGSEAGPVTDTQYF.